Following are 12 T cell receptor beta chains from one sample sequenced in a study of cytomegalovirus exposure and HLA in healthy donors. The PCR was carried out with 60 Vbeta primers and 13 Jbeta primers. Profiling relied on immunoSEQ multiplex PCR, and the TCRdb table lists in-frame clones only, not all of them. The table shows some 170,000 clones, with roughly four fifths occurring only once. The sample taken for sequencing was PBMCs. The receptors were gathered from a man aged 45-65 years in good health and CMV-seropositive.

This chain uses TRBV11-3 with TRBJ2-7; D might be TRBD2 (6 bases). The CDR3 extends over 15 amino acids. Trimming pared 6 bases from V and 3 bases from J, leaving 18 bases between. Germline V gene lookup returns CDR1 SGHNT and CDR2 YENEEA. The CDR3 bases are TGTGCCAGCAGTCGGAGGGGCTTGCCCTTCTACGAGCAGTACTTC. As protein: CASSRRGLPFYEQYF.

The rearrangement uses TRBV18 and TRBJ1-6; D call uncertain. From germline, CDR1 is KGHSH and CDR2 LQKENI. V gave up 1 base and J gave up 8 bases, with 9 bases separating them. This CDR3 contains 14 residues. CDR3 in DNA: TGTGCCAGCTCACCACTGCCCCGAGATTCACCCCTCCACTTT. This encodes CASSPLPRDSPLHF.

This chain joins TRBV25-1 and TRBJ2-7; the match to TRBD1 covers 10 bases. CDR1 is MGHDK, CDR2 SYGVNS, per germline. The CDR3 has 15 amino acids. J lost 4 bases, V lost 3 bases, and 6 bases had no gene match. The CDR3 loop is CASSDSGTGDYEQYF. In nucleotides, the CDR3 is TGTGCCAGCAGTGATTCCGGGACAGGGGATTACGAGCAGTACTTC.

A single count supports this clone. The chain is built from TRBV6-6 and TRBJ1-5; D uncertain. Trimming pared 5 bases from V and 5 bases from J, leaving 13 bases between. Germline CDR1 MNHNY, CDR2 SVGAGI (reference sequence). The CDR3 runs 14 residues. CDR3 protein: CASSTSGGHQPQHF. The CDR3 DNA reads TGTGCCAGCAGTACCTCAGGTGGCCATCAGCCCCAGCATTTT.

V gene TRBV4-3 combines with J gene TRBJ2-2, with a possible D match to TRBD2 (5 bases). This CDR3 spans 14 amino acids. Germline values: CDR1 LGHNA, CDR2 YSLEER. Trimming took 4 bases from V and 1 from J, leaving 7 bases between them. In nucleotides, the CDR3 is TGCGCCAGCAGCCCGACTATGAACACCGGGGAGCTGTTTTTT. Residues: CASSPTMNTGELFF.

This clone was picked up one time. CDR3 coding DNA: TGCGCCAGCCGGGACTTTAGCACAGATACGCAGTATTTT. Translated, it gives CASRDFSTDTQYF. This chain links TRBV4-1 with TRBJ2-3; weak D call: TRBD2 (6 bases). The CDR3 is 13 residues long. The germline V gene encodes CDR1 MGHRA and CDR2 YSYEKL. V shed 8 bases and J shed 0 bases, with 9 bases lying between them.

This sequence joins TRBV15 and TRBJ2-3; possible D gene TRBD1, 6 bases. V dropped 3 bases and J dropped 2 bases, with 15 bases sitting between them. Per the germline V gene, CDR1 is LNHNV and CDR2 is YYDKDF (reference sequence). CDR3 length: 16 residues. This CDR3 reads CATSRARQALTDTQYF. The CDR3 coding sequence is TGTGCCACCAGCAGGGCGCGACAGGCACTCACAGATACGCAGTATTTT.

The V and J genes are TRBV19 and TRBJ2-2, with TRBD2 identical over 8 bases. V lost 4 bases and J lost 6; bases outside the gene matches: 7. This CDR3 has 15 residues. Germline CDR1 is LNHDA and CDR2 is SQIVND (reference sequence). The CDR3 sequence: CASSTAGGAAGELFF. In DNA, the CDR3 is TGTGCCAGTAGTACCGCGGGGGGCGCCGCCGGGGAGCTGTTTTTT.

The chain joins TRBV12-5 to TRBJ2-5, with D possibly matching TRBD2 (6 bases). Between the trimmed V and J ends, which lost 7 bases and 4 bases, there was a span of 16 bases. Per the germline V gene, CDR1 is LGHNT and CDR2 is FRNRAP. The CDR3 runs to 14 residues. CDR3 sequence: CASAGPRRGETQYF. CDR3 DNA sequence: TGTGCTAGTGCTGGCCCGAGGAGGGGAGAGACCCAGTACTTC.

The count of this clone is one. The rearrangement links TRBV6-6 to TRBJ1-4; unclear D gene. V gave up 6 bases and J gave up 3 bases, with 17 bases separating them. Germline-derived CDR1 and CDR2 are MNHNY and SVGAGI (reference sequence). The CDR3 covers 16 residues. Here the CDR3 DNA reads TGTGCCAGCAGGAGCCCGGGAGCACCTTCTAATGAAAAACTGTTTTTT. It yields the protein CASRSPGAPSNEKLFF.

This chain joins TRBV4-1 and TRBJ2-2; D not resolved. Looked up from germline, CDR1 is MGHRA and CDR2 is YSYEKL. CDR3 length equals 14 residues. V lost 0 bases and J 4 bases, leaving 6 bases between the germline ends. The CDR3 coding sequence is TGCGCCAGCAGCCAAGATCCGGGCACCGGGGAGCTGTTTTTT. Residues: CASSQDPGTGELFF.

V and J are TRBV19 and TRBJ1-5, with 7 bases matching TRBD1. Trimming took 7 bases from V and 0 from J; bases not matched to a gene: 6. Germline V gene lookup returns CDR1 LNHDA and CDR2 SQIVND (reference sequence). The CDR3 has 15 residues. The CDR3 DNA is TGTGCCAGTACCCCCCGGGACAGTAGCAATCAGCCCCAGCATTTT. This gives the protein CASTPRDSSNQPQHF.